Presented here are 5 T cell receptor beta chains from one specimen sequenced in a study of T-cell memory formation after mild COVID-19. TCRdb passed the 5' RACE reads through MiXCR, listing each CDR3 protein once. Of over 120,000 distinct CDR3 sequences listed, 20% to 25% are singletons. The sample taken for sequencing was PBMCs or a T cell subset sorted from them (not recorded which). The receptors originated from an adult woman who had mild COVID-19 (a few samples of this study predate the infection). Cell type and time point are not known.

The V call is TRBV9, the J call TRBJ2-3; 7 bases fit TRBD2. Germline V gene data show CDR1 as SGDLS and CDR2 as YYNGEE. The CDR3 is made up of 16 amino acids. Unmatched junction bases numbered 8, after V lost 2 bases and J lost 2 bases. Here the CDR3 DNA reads TGTGCCAGCAGCGTTGGGACTAACGCCTACACAGATACGCAGTATTTT. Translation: CASSVGTNAYTDTQYF. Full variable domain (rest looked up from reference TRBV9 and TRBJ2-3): DSGVTQTPKHLITATGQRVTLRCSPRSGDLSVYWYQQSLDQGLQFLIQYYNGEERAKGNILERFSAQQFPDLHSELNLSSLELGDSALYFCASSVGTNAYTDTQYFGPGTRLTVL.

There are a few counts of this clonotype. The CDR3 DNA reads as TGCGCCAGCAGCCAAGAAGCCAGGGCAACCTACGAGCAGTACTTC. Encoded protein: CASSQEARATYEQYF. The chain couples TRBV4-3 to TRBJ2-7; possible D gene TRBD1, 5 bases. Per the germline V gene, CDR1 is LGHNA and CDR2 is YSLEER. Trimming removed 0 bases from V and 2 bases from J, with 11 bases in between. This CDR3 contains 15 residues.

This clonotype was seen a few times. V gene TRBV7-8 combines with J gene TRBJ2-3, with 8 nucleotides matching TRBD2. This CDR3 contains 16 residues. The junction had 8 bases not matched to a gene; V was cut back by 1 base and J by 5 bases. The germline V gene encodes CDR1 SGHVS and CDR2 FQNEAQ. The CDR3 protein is CASSLETGGAIDTQYF. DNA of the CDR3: TGTGCCAGCAGCTTAGAGACCGGGGGGGCCATAGATACGCAGTATTTT.

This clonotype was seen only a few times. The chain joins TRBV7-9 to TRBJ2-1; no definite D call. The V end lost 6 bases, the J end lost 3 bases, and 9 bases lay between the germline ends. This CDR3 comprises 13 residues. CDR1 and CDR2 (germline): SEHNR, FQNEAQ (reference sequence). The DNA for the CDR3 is TGTGCCAGCAGGAAGGGAATCTACAATGAGCAGTTCTTC. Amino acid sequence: CASRKGIYNEQFF.

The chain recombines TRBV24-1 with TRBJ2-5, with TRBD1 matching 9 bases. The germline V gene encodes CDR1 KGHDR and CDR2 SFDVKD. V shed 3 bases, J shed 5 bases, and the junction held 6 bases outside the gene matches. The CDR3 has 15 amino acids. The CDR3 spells CATSDGDRVGETQYF. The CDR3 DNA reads TGTGCCACCAGTGATGGGGACAGGGTGGGGGAGACCCAGTACTTC.